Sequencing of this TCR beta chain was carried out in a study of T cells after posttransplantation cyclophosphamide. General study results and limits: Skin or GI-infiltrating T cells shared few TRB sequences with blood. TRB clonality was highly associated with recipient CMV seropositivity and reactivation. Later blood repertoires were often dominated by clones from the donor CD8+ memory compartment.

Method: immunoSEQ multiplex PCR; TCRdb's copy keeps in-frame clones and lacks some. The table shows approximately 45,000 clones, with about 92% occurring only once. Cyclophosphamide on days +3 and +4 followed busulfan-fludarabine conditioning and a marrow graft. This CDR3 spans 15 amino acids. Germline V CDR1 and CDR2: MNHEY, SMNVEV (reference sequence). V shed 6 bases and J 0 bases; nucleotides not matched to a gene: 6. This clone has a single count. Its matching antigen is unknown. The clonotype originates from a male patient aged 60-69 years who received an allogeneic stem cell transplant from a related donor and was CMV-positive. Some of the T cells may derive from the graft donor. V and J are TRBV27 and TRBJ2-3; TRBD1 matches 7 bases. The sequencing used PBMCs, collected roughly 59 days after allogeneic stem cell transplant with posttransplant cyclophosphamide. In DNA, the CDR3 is TGTGCCAGCAGCAAAGGGGACAGCAGCACAGATACGCAGTATTTT. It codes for CASSKGDSSTDTQYF.